Below, one T cell receptor (beta chain) is given with its context. CDR3 length equals 13 residues. Germline loops: CDR1 SGHRS, CDR2 YFSETQ. Between the trimmed V and J ends, which lost 4 bases and 2 bases, there was a span of 8 bases. The data derive from a study of PD-L1 blockade in urothelial cancer. Clones were sequenced by immunoSEQ multiplex PCR, and TCRdb holds only the in-frame ones, with some missing. The profile shows some 100,000 clones, about nine tenths of them singletons. This sequence joins TRBV5-1 and TRBJ2-3; D is unresolved. The receptor was derived from a woman aged 80 or over with urothelial cancer. The material sequenced was PBMCs, taken around atezolizumab (anti-PD-L1) treatment. The CDR3 reads CASSPVVTDTQYF. For the CDR3, the DNA is TGCGCCAGCAGCCCGGTAGTCACAGATACGCAGTATTTT.